Listed below are T cell receptor beta chains from one sample, sequenced in a study of cytomegalovirus exposure and HLA in healthy donors. Using immunoSEQ multiplex PCR, the repertoire was profiled, and TCRdb retains in-frame clones only, with some absent. In the table there are fewer than 200,000 clones, more than 80% of which are singletons. The sequencing sample was made of PBMCs. The receptors were gathered from a woman aged 18-29 years in good health and CMV-seronegative. CDR3s include the opening cysteine and the closing phenylalanine or tryptophan. The order of the fields is clone size, V gene, D gene, J gene, CDR3 DNA, CDR3 protein. A D gene is named only where the DNA matches it firmly. Rows give clone size only sometimes, using once, few, many, or a class for an expanded clone.

-	TRBV7-9	-	TRBJ1-1	TGTGCCAGCAGCTGGGCCAGGAATGGGAACACTGAAGCTTTCTTT	CASSWARNGNTEAFF
-	TRBV30	-	TRBJ2-6	TGTGCCTGGAGTGTGAGGTGGGGCAGTAGCTTAAGCTCTGGGGCCAACGTCCTGACTTTC	CAWSVRWGSSLSSGANVLTF
once	TRBV6-5	TRBD2	TRBJ2-7	TGTGCCAGCAGTTACTCGAGGAGCGGGAGTACTTACGAGCAGTACTTC	CASSYSRSGSTYEQYF
-	TRBV6-4	TRBD2	TRBJ2-1	TGTGCCCGAGGACGAGGACTAGCGGGAGTTCCCGTCTCCTACAATGAGCAGTTCTTC	CARGRGLAGVPVSYNEQFF
once	TRBV27	-	TRBJ1-2	TGTGCCAGCAGTTTCGGGGTTGGGGGGGCGCTAGGGGGCTACACCTTC	CASSFGVGGALGGYTF
-	TRBV10-3	-	TRBJ2-1	TGTGCCATCAGCTCAACTGGCGCCAGCCAGGGCACCAATGAGCAGTTCTTC	CAISSTGASQGTNEQFF
once	TRBV15	-	TRBJ1-5	TGTGCCACCAGCAGAGAACCCGCTAATACACGGAGTGGCAATCAGCCCCAGCATTTT	CATSREPANTRSGNQPQHF
-	TRBV28	-	TRBJ1-5	TGTGCCAGCAGTTTGGGTCAGGGCTATCGTCAGCCCCAGCATTTT	CASSLGQGYRQPQHF
-	TRBV4-2	TRBD2	TRBJ2-2	TGTGCCAGCAGCCCTACTAGCGGGAGGGAGGACACCGGGGAGCTGTTTTTT	CASSPTSGREDTGELFF
-	TRBV19	-	TRBJ2-3	TGTGCCAGTAGTAGGAGAGCCCCCGAGAGAGATACGCAGTATTTT	CASSRRAPERDTQYF
-	TRBV6-1	-	TRBJ1-2	TGTGCCAGCCAATTACAGGGAACAGGCTATGGCTACACCTTC	CASQLQGTGYGYTF
once	TRBV28	-	TRBJ2-7	TGTGCCAGCAGTCAGGCCTGGGTTGGGGGGGAGCAGTACTTC	CASSQAWVGGEQYF
-	TRBV6-4	TRBD1	TRBJ2-5	TGTGCCAGCAGTGACAGCCCGGGACAGGGGGCGGAGACCCAGTACTTC	CASSDSPGQGAETQYF
once	TRBV20-1	-	TRBJ2-3	TGCAGTTCTTATTCGGATACGCAGTATTTT	CSSYSDTQYF
-	TRBV7-6	TRBD2	TRBJ2-7	TGTGCCAGCAGCTTAGAGCCCCCAGCGGGAGGTGACTACGAGCAGTACTTC	CASSLEPPAGGDYEQYF
-	TRBV18	-	TRBJ1-5	TGTGCCAGCTCAGGACGGGAGAATCAGCCCCAGCATTTT	CASSGRENQPQHF
-	TRBV5-1	-	TRBJ2-5	TGCGCCAGCAGCTTGGCCGCGGCTTCGGAATGGGAGACCCAGTACTTC	CASSLAAASEWETQYF
-	TRBV19	-	TRBJ1-2	TGTGCCAGTAGGGAGGACTGGGAGGGAGGCTACACCTTC	CASREDWEGGYTF
-	TRBV6-1	-	TRBJ2-2	TGTGCCAGCAGGGAAACGGGAGTGTTTGAACCCGGGGAGCTGTTTTTT	CASRETGVFEPGELFF
-	TRBV6-4	TRBD2	TRBJ2-1	TGTGCCAGCAGTGTGGCTAGCGGGAGGGATGGTGAGCAGTTCTTC	CASSVASGRDGEQFF
-	TRBV30	TRBD1	TRBJ2-5	TGTGCCTGGAGTCCAGGACAGGGGGAGACCCAGTACTTC	CAWSPGQGETQYF
-	TRBV5-1	TRBD1	TRBJ1-1	TGCGCCAGCAGCTTAAACCAGGGGGCCGGTGAAGCTTTCTTT	CASSLNQGAGEAFF
few	TRBV2	-	TRBJ1-5	TGTGCCAGCAGTCTTCAGACAGGCAGCAATCAGCCCCAGCATTTT	CASSLQTGSNQPQHF
-	TRBV6-1	-	TRBJ1-3	TGTGCCAGTTCCAGTTGGTCTGGAAACACCATATATTTT	CASSSWSGNTIYF
-	TRBV7-9	-	TRBJ1-1	TGTGCCAGCAGCTTAACTGGGGAGGGGCCGACTGAAGCTTTCTTT	CASSLTGEGPTEAFF
-	TRBV18	-	TRBJ2-1	TGTGCCAGCTCACCCACTTACAATGAGCAGTTCTTC	CASSPTYNEQFF
-	TRBV29-1	-	TRBJ1-1	TGCAGCGTAGAGGGAGGGAACACTGAAGCTTTCTTT	CSVEGGNTEAFF
-	TRBV19	-	TRBJ2-6	TGTGCCAGTAGCACCCCGGGGTCCGGGGCCAACGTCCTGACTTTC	CASSTPGSGANVLTF
-	TRBV2	-	TRBJ2-1	TGTGCCAGCAGTGTGGTATGGGGGCTCAATGAGCAGTTCTTC	CASSVVWGLNEQFF
-	TRBV28	-	TRBJ2-7	TGTGCCAGCAGTTACCCGGACGGGAGTTCCTACGAGCAGCACTTC	CASSYPDGSSYEQHF
-	TRBV4-2	TRBD1	TRBJ2-5	TGTGCCAGCAGCCAAGGGGACAGTGGGGTGATCCAAGAGACCCAGTACTTC	CASSQGDSGVIQETQYF
-	TRBV28	TRBD1	TRBJ2-1	TGTGCCAGCAGTTTACGGGACAGCTCCTACAATGAGCAGTTCTTC	CASSLRDSSYNEQFF
-	TRBV7-2	-	TRBJ1-5	TGTGCCAGCAGCTTAGAGCGTGGCAATCAGCCCCAGCATTTT	CASSLERGNQPQHF
-	TRBV5-6	-	TRBJ2-5	TGTGCCAGCAGCTCACGGGACTTCCTTACGGAGACCCAGTACTTC	CASSSRDFLTETQYF
-	TRBV6-5	-	TRBJ2-3	TGTGCCAGCAGTTACTCCGGGGAAGGGTACACAGATACGCAGTATTTT	CASSYSGEGYTDTQYF
-	TRBV10-1	-	TRBJ1-6	TGCGCCAGCAGCCTCACGACAGGTTCACCCCTCCACTTT	CASSLTTGSPLHF
-	TRBV27	TRBD1	TRBJ2-7	TGTGCCAGCAGTTTCGACAGGGGCCAATACGAGCAGTACTTC	CASSFDRGQYEQYF
-	TRBV28	-	TRBJ1-4	TGTGCCAGCAACCCCGTGACTGAAATTAATGAAAAACTGTTTTTT	CASNPVTEINEKLFF
-	TRBV9	-	TRBJ2-3	TGTGCCAGCAGCGTAGGTAGCGTAGACACAGATACGCAGTATTTT	CASSVGSVDTDTQYF
-	TRBV7-9	-	TRBJ2-7	TGTTCCAGCAGCTTACCCGAGTCCTACGAGCAGTACTTC	CSSSLPESYEQYF
once	TRBV6-5	TRBD1	TRBJ2-7	TGTGCCAGCAGGGCGGATACAGGGGCACCCTACGAGCAGTACTTC	CASRADTGAPYEQYF
-	TRBV5-1	TRBD2	TRBJ2-7	TGCGCCAGCAGCTTGGCCGGCGGGAGGGCCGCCTACGAGCAGTACTTC	CASSLAGGRAAYEQYF
-	TRBV2	TRBD1	TRBJ2-7	TGTGCCAGCAGTGTACAGGGGGTAGGGTACGAGCAGTACTTC	CASSVQGVGYEQYF
-	TRBV6-1	TRBD1	TRBJ1-5	TGTGCCAGCAGTGAGACCACCTGGAGGGACAGGCCCCAGCATTTT	CASSETTWRDRPQHF
once	TRBV2	TRBD1	TRBJ2-3	TGTGCCAGAGGACAGGGGGCTAGGGGTACGCAGTATTTT	CARGQGARGTQYF
-	TRBV28	-	TRBJ2-1	TGTGCCAGCAGTTTACGCTACAATGAGCAGTTCTTC	CASSLRYNEQFF